This T cell receptor (beta chain) was identified in a study of blood T cell repertoires in COVID-19. Overall study: Spain, Italy and the United States supplied samples that represented acute and convalescent COVID-19. T cells, B-cell-depleted T cells, or PBMCs supplied cDNA or gDNA.

The table came from immunoSEQ multiplex PCR; TCRdb's copy has only in-frame clones and leaves some out. Of about 73,000 clones in the sample, approximately 80% are singletons; the top ten hold over 2%. The germline V gene has CDR1 SNHLY and CDR2 FYNNEI. V dropped 2 bases and J dropped 2; count of bases not matched to a gene: 2. CDR3 length: 15 residues. The sequence derives from a man older than 75 with active or convalescent COVID-19. The sequenced sample was peripheral blood. V gene TRBV2 combines with J gene TRBJ2-1; 8 positions agree with TRBD1. CDR3 protein: CASSETGGTYNEQFF. The CDR3 DNA sequence: TGTGCCAGCAGTGAAACAGGGGGTACCTACAATGAGCAGTTCTTC. Drawing the rest from reference TRBV2 and TRBJ2-1, the complete variable domain is EPEVTQTPSHQVTQMGQEVILRCVPISNHLYFYWYRQILGQKVEFLVSFYNNEISEKSEIFDDQFSVERPDGSNFTLKIRSTKLEDSAMYFCASSETGGTYNEQFFGPGTRLTVL.